The 5 T cell receptor beta chains given below trace back to one sample, sequenced in a study of T cell repertoires in cytomegalovirus infection. Their antigens are not known. In TCRdb, the reads were re-called with MiXCR into one record per CDR3 protein. Of 57,000 or so distinct CDR3 sequences in the sample, 33% were seen once. Specimen: PBMCs, sequenced either directly or after in vitro stimulation (not recorded which). All receptors come from a human donor in good health (CMV status not recorded). Some clones in this sample may be carry-over from other donors' samples.

This clonotype was observed many times. The chain couples TRBV7-2 to TRBJ2-2; D perhaps matches TRBD2 (5 bases). The CDR3 is 13 residues long. V lost 6 bases, J lost 5 bases, and 10 bases lay in between. Germline loops: CDR1 SGHTA, CDR2 FQGNSA. CDR3 amino acids: CASSLRGTGELFF. The DNA of the CDR3 is TGTGCCAGCAGTCTTCGCGGGACCGGGGAGCTGTTTTTT.

The genes are TRBV14 and TRBJ2-3; D gene unclear. With 1 base removed from V and 2 bases from J, the gap between germline ends came to 10 bases. The CDR3 sequence is 15 residues long. CDR1 and CDR2 (germline): SGHDN, FVKESK. CDR3 nucleotide sequence: TGTGCCAGCAGCCAAGTAGGCAGCTACACAGATACGCAGTATTTT. The encoded protein is CASSQVGSYTDTQYF.

This clonotype was counted at least ten times. The V gene is TRBV7-2, the J gene TRBJ2-7; no definite D call. Germline V lookup: CDR1 SGHTA, CDR2 FQGNSA. Trimming took off 5 bases at V and 4 bases at J, with 18 bases between the two ends. The CDR3 is 15 amino acids. This chain's CDR3 is CASSPRRVLGYEQYF. As DNA, the CDR3 is TGTGCCAGCAGCCCCCGTCGGGTGCTGGGATACGAGCAGTACTTC.

This clonotype was found many times. V and J are TRBV7-2 and TRBJ2-7; D tentatively fits TRBD1 or TRBD2 (5 bases each). The V and J ends lost 2 bases and 4 bases respectively, with 12 bases between them. Germline V gene lookup returns CDR1 SGHTA and CDR2 FQGNSA. CDR3 length: 14 residues. The CDR3 protein is CASSLFPGLYEQYF. CDR3 DNA: TGTGCCAGCAGCTTATTTCCGGGGCTTTACGAGCAGTACTTC. The whole variable domain, remainder taken from reference TRBV7-2 and TRBJ2-7, is GAGVSQSPSNKVTEKGKDVELRCDPISGHTALYWYRQSLGQGLEFLIYFQGNSAPDKSGLPSDRFSAERTGGSVSTLTIQRTQQEDSAVYLCASSLFPGLYEQYFGPGTRLTVT.

In DNA, the CDR3 is TGTGCCAGCAGCTCGACTAGCGGGTTAGATAAGTACGAGCAGTACTTC. Its translation: CASSSTSGLDKYEQYF. The V gene is TRBV7-2, the J gene TRBJ2-7; 10 bases match TRBD2. The V gene's germline CDR1 is SGHTA and CDR2 FQGNSA. The length of the CDR3 is 16 residues. V was clipped by 4 bases and J by 4 bases; unmatched bases: 10.